This entry describes one TCR beta chain. Its antigen is unidentified. Using immunoSEQ multiplex PCR, the repertoire was profiled, and TCRdb retains in-frame clones only, with some absent. The table records around 200,000 clones, approximately 92% of them present only once. The sample belongs to a study of T cell responses to AZD1222 COVID-19 vaccine. Study-level findings and limits: Clonal diversity may have been underestimated, and the donors were mostly white British, with more females than males. CD4 TCRs covered the whole spike, strongest at regions 160-218 and 743-854.

With 4 bases removed from V and 0 bases from J, the gap between germline ends came to 5 bases. CDR3 length: 13 amino acids. Per the germline V gene, CDR1 is SGHDT and CDR2 is YYEEEE. V is TRBV5-6 and J is TRBJ1-3; D is ambiguous. The source was peripheral blood, collected 28 days after the second dose of the MenACWY control vaccine. The receptor was derived from an adult who received the MenACWY meningococcal vaccine as a control. CDR3 protein: CASSHFSGNTIYF. The CDR3 nucleotides are TGTGCCAGCAGCCATTTCTCTGGAAACACCATATATTTT.